This is a list of T cell receptor beta chains from one sample in a study of naive and memory T cell subsets. Each CDR3 protein gets one entry after TCRdb re-called the UMI-ligation and nested PCR reads with MiXCR. The sample yields over 130,000 distinct CDR3 sequences, 15% to 25% seen once. Material for sequencing was naive CD8+ T cells from blood. The receptors were gathered from a human donor in good health. The CDR3 runs from the conserved cysteine through the conserved F or W. Each record gives: clone size, J gene, D gene, V gene, CDR3 protein, CDR3 DNA. The D gene is left open where the match is weak. The size field is filled for only some rows; it gives once, few, many or a size class.

abundance: -; j_gene: TRBJ1-2; d_gene: -; v_gene: TRBV2; CDR3aa: CASIAQHPSYGYTF; CDR3nt: TGTGCCAGCATTGCACAACACCCCTCCTATGGCTACACCTTC
abundance: few; j_gene: TRBJ2-1; d_gene: -; v_gene: TRBV27; CDR3aa: CASSYAGVWGEQFF; CDR3nt: TGTGCCAGCAGTTATGCAGGGGTATGGGGTGAGCAGTTCTTC
abundance: -; j_gene: TRBJ2-3; d_gene: -; v_gene: TRBV27; CDR3aa: CASNVKGSDTQYF; CDR3nt: TGTGCCAGCAACGTGAAAGGTTCAGATACGCAGTATTTT
abundance: -; j_gene: TRBJ2-1; d_gene: -; v_gene: TRBV27; CDR3aa: CASSHSSSYNEQFF; CDR3nt: TGTGCCAGCAGCCATAGTAGCTCCTACAATGAGCAGTTCTTC
abundance: -; j_gene: TRBJ1-2; d_gene: -; v_gene: TRBV28; CDR3aa: CASSPTVGYGYTF; CDR3nt: TGTGCCAGCAGTCCCACAGTGGGCTATGGCTACACCTTC
abundance: -; j_gene: TRBJ1-1; d_gene: -; v_gene: TRBV7-9; CDR3aa: CASSPPGTEAFF; CDR3nt: TGTGCCAGCAGCCCTCCCGGCACTGAAGCTTTCTTT
abundance: few; j_gene: TRBJ1-1; d_gene: -; v_gene: TRBV7-9; CDR3aa: CASSLVSSEDTEAFF; CDR3nt: TGTGCCAGCAGCTTAGTGTCATCAGAAGACACTGAAGCTTTCTTT
abundance: -; j_gene: TRBJ1-2; d_gene: -; v_gene: TRBV27; CDR3aa: CASSLWSDSNYGYTF; CDR3nt: TGTGCCAGCAGTTTATGGTCAGATTCTAACTATGGCTACACCTTC
abundance: -; j_gene: TRBJ2-1; d_gene: -; v_gene: TRBV12-3/TRBV12-4; CDR3aa: CASRLLGNEQFF; CDR3nt: TGTGCCAGCAGACTTTTAGGCAATGAGCAGTTCTTC
abundance: many; j_gene: TRBJ2-7; d_gene: -; v_gene: TRBV3-1; CDR3aa: CASSQVLPDTGIQYF; CDR3nt: TGTGCCAGCAGCCAAGTCCTTCCGGATACCGGGATCCAGTACTTC
abundance: few; j_gene: TRBJ1-4; d_gene: -; v_gene: TRBV28; CDR3aa: CASSFFAGTGKLFF; CDR3nt: TGTGCCAGCAGTTTCTTCGCCGGGACGGGAAAACTGTTTTTT
abundance: -; j_gene: TRBJ2-2; d_gene: -; v_gene: TRBV3-1; CDR3aa: CASASQWARGTGELFF; CDR3nt: TGTGCCAGCGCCTCGCAGTGGGCCCGTGGCACCGGGGAGCTGTTTTTT
abundance: few; j_gene: TRBJ2-7; d_gene: -; v_gene: TRBV27; CDR3aa: CASSIRGGHTYEQYF; CDR3nt: TGTGCCAGCAGTATACGTGGAGGTCATACCTACGAGCAGTACTTC
abundance: -; j_gene: TRBJ1-2; d_gene: -; v_gene: TRBV9; CDR3aa: CASSVSMDGYYGYTF; CDR3nt: TGTGCCAGCAGCGTATCCATGGACGGCTACTATGGCTACACCTTC
abundance: few; j_gene: TRBJ2-7; d_gene: -; v_gene: TRBV12-3/TRBV12-4; CDR3aa: CASSFFLTREQYF; CDR3nt: TGTGCCAGCAGTTTTTTTCTTACAAGGGAGCAGTACTTC
abundance: -; j_gene: TRBJ2-7; d_gene: -; v_gene: TRBV29-1; CDR3aa: CSVEAGSYEQYF; CDR3nt: TGCAGCGTTGAGGCGGGATCCTACGAGCAGTACTTC
abundance: -; j_gene: TRBJ1-4; d_gene: -; v_gene: TRBV29-1; CDR3aa: CSVGHRGDPNEKLFF; CDR3nt: TGCAGCGTTGGTCATCGTGGGGACCCTAATGAAAAACTGTTTTTT
abundance: few; j_gene: TRBJ2-1; d_gene: -; v_gene: TRBV6-5; CDR3aa: CASSYSSDLSDRYNEQFF; CDR3nt: TGTGCCAGCAGTTACTCCAGCGATCTTAGCGATAGGTACAATGAGCAGTTCTTC
abundance: -; j_gene: TRBJ1-1; d_gene: -; v_gene: TRBV7-9; CDR3aa: CASSLEWEGNTEAFF; CDR3nt: TGTGCCAGCAGCTTAGAGTGGGAGGGGAACACTGAAGCTTTCTTT
abundance: -; j_gene: TRBJ1-2; d_gene: -; v_gene: TRBV29-1; CDR3aa: CSVTGSDYGYTF; CDR3nt: TGCAGCGTTACAGGGTCTGACTATGGCTACACCTTC
abundance: -; j_gene: TRBJ1-6; d_gene: -; v_gene: TRBV13; CDR3aa: CASSFLAGQGVSPLHF; CDR3nt: TGTGCCAGCAGCTTTTTAGCGGGCCAGGGAGTTTCACCCCTCCACTTT
abundance: few; j_gene: TRBJ2-5; d_gene: TRBD1; v_gene: TRBV6-5; CDR3aa: CASSGQGAETQYF; CDR3nt: TGTGCCAGCAGCGGACAGGGGGCAGAGACCCAGTACTTC
abundance: -; j_gene: TRBJ1-5; d_gene: TRBD1; v_gene: TRBV5-1; CDR3aa: CASSPGTGEGNQPQHF; CDR3nt: TGCGCCAGCAGCCCCGGGACAGGCGAAGGAAATCAGCCCCAGCATTTT
abundance: -; j_gene: TRBJ2-7; d_gene: TRBD2; v_gene: TRBV4-2; CDR3aa: CASSQNLREEQYF; CDR3nt: TGTGCCAGCAGCCAAAACCTGCGGGAGGAGCAGTACTTC
abundance: many; j_gene: TRBJ1-1; d_gene: -; v_gene: TRBV28; CDR3aa: CASIAEMNTEAFF; CDR3nt: TGTGCCAGCATTGCGGAGATGAACACTGAAGCTTTCTTT
abundance: few; j_gene: TRBJ2-7; d_gene: -; v_gene: TRBV9; CDR3aa: CASSQGYGTDYEQYF; CDR3nt: TGTGCCAGCAGCCAAGGTTACGGGACTGACTACGAGCAGTACTTC
abundance: -; j_gene: TRBJ2-1; d_gene: -; v_gene: TRBV28; CDR3aa: CASSYSERGREWQFF; CDR3nt: TGTGCCAGCAGTTATAGCGAAAGGGGAAGGGAGTGGCAGTTCTTC
abundance: -; j_gene: TRBJ2-7; d_gene: -; v_gene: TRBV28; CDR3aa: CASSLSLGLGGSSEQYF; CDR3nt: TGTGCCAGCAGTTTATCCCTAGGACTGGGGGGTAGTTCCGAGCAGTACTTC
abundance: many; j_gene: TRBJ2-2; d_gene: -; v_gene: TRBV29-1; CDR3aa: CSVVGLGGELFF; CDR3nt: TGCAGCGTTGTTGGGCTTGGCGGGGAGCTGTTTTTT
abundance: few; j_gene: TRBJ1-1; d_gene: -; v_gene: TRBV20-1; CDR3aa: CSVGGLNTEAFF; CDR3nt: TGCAGTGTAGGGGGTTTGAACACTGAAGCTTTCTTT
abundance: few; j_gene: TRBJ2-1; d_gene: TRBD1; v_gene: TRBV28; CDR3aa: CASRSGTGAYYNEQFF; CDR3nt: TGTGCCAGCAGATCCGGGACAGGGGCTTACTACAATGAGCAGTTCTTC
abundance: -; j_gene: TRBJ1-5; d_gene: TRBD1; v_gene: TRBV27; CDR3aa: CASSSGQGSQPQHF; CDR3nt: TGTGCCAGCAGTAGCGGACAGGGCAGTCAGCCCCAGCATTTT
abundance: -; j_gene: TRBJ2-5; d_gene: TRBD1; v_gene: TRBV7-9; CDR3aa: CASSPPGGFQETQYF; CDR3nt: TGTGCCAGCAGCCCACCAGGGGGCTTCCAAGAGACCCAGTACTTC
abundance: few; j_gene: TRBJ1-5; d_gene: TRBD1; v_gene: TRBV4-3; CDR3aa: CASSQADRGDQPQHF; CDR3nt: TGCGCCAGCAGCCAAGCAGACAGGGGCGATCAGCCCCAGCATTTT
abundance: -; j_gene: TRBJ2-1; d_gene: TRBD2; v_gene: TRBV29-1; CDR3aa: CSVERLAGKVAVRYEQFF; CDR3nt: TGCAGCGTTGAAAGACTAGCGGGAAAGGTAGCAGTAAGATATGAGCAGTTCTTC
abundance: -; j_gene: TRBJ2-1; d_gene: TRBD2; v_gene: TRBV24-1; CDR3aa: CATSETSGRSYNEQFF; CDR3nt: TGTGCCACCAGTGAAACTAGCGGGAGGTCCTACAATGAGCAGTTCTTC
abundance: -; j_gene: TRBJ2-1; d_gene: TRBD1; v_gene: TRBV15; CDR3aa: CATSRAQGANNEQFF; CDR3nt: TGTGCCACCAGCAGAGCACAGGGGGCAAATAATGAGCAGTTCTTC
abundance: -; j_gene: TRBJ2-3; d_gene: TRBD2; v_gene: TRBV19; CDR3aa: CASSPETSPLPDTQYF; CDR3nt: TGTGCCAGTAGTCCCGAGACTAGCCCCCTCCCGGATACGCAGTATTTT
abundance: few; j_gene: TRBJ2-7; d_gene: TRBD2; v_gene: TRBV20-1; CDR3aa: CSARPIQVGRTGLAGVVGGYEQYF; CDR3nt: TGCAGTGCTAGACCAATCCAGGTGGGAAGGACCGGACTAGCGGGAGTCGTAGGGGGCTACGAGCAGTACTTC
abundance: -; j_gene: TRBJ2-3; d_gene: -; v_gene: TRBV7-8; CDR3aa: CASSSPTPSTDTQYF; CDR3nt: TGTGCCAGCAGCTCACCGACTCCTAGCACAGATACGCAGTATTTT
abundance: -; j_gene: TRBJ2-7; d_gene: -; v_gene: TRBV3-1; CDR3aa: CASSANSASEQYF; CDR3nt: TGTGCCAGCAGCGCGAACAGTGCCTCCGAGCAGTACTTC
abundance: few; j_gene: TRBJ1-6; d_gene: TRBD1; v_gene: TRBV6-5; CDR3aa: CASSPWTGGPNSPLHF; CDR3nt: TGTGCCAGCAGTCCTTGGACAGGGGGTCCGAATTCACCCCTCCACTTT
abundance: few; j_gene: TRBJ2-5; d_gene: TRBD2; v_gene: TRBV7-8; CDR3aa: CASSLEVVSRGDQETQYF; CDR3nt: TGTGCCAGCAGCTTAGAGGTTGTATCGCGGGGGGACCAGGAGACCCAGTACTTC
abundance: -; j_gene: TRBJ1-1; d_gene: -; v_gene: TRBV6-6; CDR3aa: CASSYSGWENTEAFF; CDR3nt: TGTGCCAGCAGTTACTCCGGCTGGGAGAACACTGAAGCTTTCTTT
abundance: -; j_gene: TRBJ1-1; d_gene: -; v_gene: TRBV4-1; CDR3aa: CASSLEAEAFF; CDR3nt: TGCGCCAGCAGCCTAGAAGCTGAAGCTTTCTTT
abundance: -; j_gene: TRBJ2-7; d_gene: -; v_gene: TRBV5-8; CDR3aa: CASSYSDSYEQYF; CDR3nt: TGTGCCAGCAGCTATTCGGACAGCTACGAGCAGTACTTC
abundance: -; j_gene: TRBJ2-7; d_gene: TRBD2; v_gene: TRBV28; CDR3aa: CASSDSGATYEQYF; CDR3nt: TGTGCCAGCAGTGATAGCGGGGCAACCTACGAGCAGTACTTC
abundance: few; j_gene: TRBJ2-1; d_gene: TRBD2; v_gene: TRBV28; CDR3aa: CASSPGAGLVSYEQFF; CDR3nt: TGTGCCAGCAGCCCTGGTGCGGGACTAGTCAGTTATGAGCAGTTCTTC
abundance: -; j_gene: TRBJ2-1; d_gene: TRBD2; v_gene: TRBV5-6; CDR3aa: CASSLPSGMGGNEQFF; CDR3nt: TGTGCCAGCAGCTTGCCTAGCGGGATGGGGGGCAATGAGCAGTTCTTC
abundance: -; j_gene: TRBJ2-2; d_gene: -; v_gene: TRBV19; CDR3aa: CASSIFETTGELFF; CDR3nt: TGTGCCAGTAGTATTTTCGAGACGACCGGGGAGCTGTTTTTT
abundance: many; j_gene: TRBJ2-7; d_gene: TRBD2; v_gene: TRBV3-1; CDR3aa: CASSQSIAGAYEQYF; CDR3nt: TGTGCCAGCAGCCAATCTATAGCGGGAGCCTACGAGCAGTACTTC
abundance: -; j_gene: TRBJ2-1; d_gene: TRBD2; v_gene: TRBV28; CDR3aa: CASSTPIAGGVHEQFF; CDR3nt: TGTGCCAGCAGTACCCCCATAGCGGGAGGTGTTCATGAGCAGTTCTTC
abundance: few; j_gene: TRBJ1-2; d_gene: TRBD1; v_gene: TRBV4-3; CDR3aa: CASSQDRGRYGYTF; CDR3nt: TGCGCCAGCAGCCAAGACAGGGGGCGTTATGGCTACACCTTC
abundance: -; j_gene: TRBJ2-7; d_gene: -; v_gene: TRBV12-3/TRBV12-4; CDR3aa: CASSNPIGEQYF; CDR3nt: TGTGCCAGCAGTAACCCTATCGGGGAGCAGTACTTC
abundance: -; j_gene: TRBJ2-3; d_gene: -; v_gene: TRBV5-1; CDR3aa: CASSLELQSSGDTQYF; CDR3nt: TGCGCCAGCAGCTTGGAGTTGCAGTCTTCGGGGGATACGCAGTATTTT
abundance: -; j_gene: TRBJ2-2; d_gene: -; v_gene: TRBV9; CDR3aa: CASSALGGSIGELFF; CDR3nt: TGTGCCAGCAGCGCCCTAGGGGGATCGATAGGGGAGCTGTTTTTT
abundance: few; j_gene: TRBJ2-7; d_gene: -; v_gene: TRBV12-3/TRBV12-4; CDR3aa: CASSPRFNYEQYF; CDR3nt: TGTGCCAGCAGTCCCCGATTTAACTACGAGCAGTACTTC